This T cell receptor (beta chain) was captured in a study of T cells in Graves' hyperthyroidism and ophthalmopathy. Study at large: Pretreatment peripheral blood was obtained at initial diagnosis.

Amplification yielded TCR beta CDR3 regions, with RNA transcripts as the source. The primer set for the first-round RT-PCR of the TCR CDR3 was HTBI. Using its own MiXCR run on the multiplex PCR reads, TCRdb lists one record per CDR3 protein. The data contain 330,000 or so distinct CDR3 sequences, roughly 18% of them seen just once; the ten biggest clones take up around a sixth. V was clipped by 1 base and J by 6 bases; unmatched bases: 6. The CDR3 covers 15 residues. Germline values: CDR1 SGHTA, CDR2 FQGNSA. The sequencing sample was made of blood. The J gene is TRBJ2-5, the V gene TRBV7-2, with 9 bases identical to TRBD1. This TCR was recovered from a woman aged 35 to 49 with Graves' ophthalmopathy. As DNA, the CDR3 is TGTGCCAGCAGCTTAGTATGGACAGGGGTGCAGACCCAGTACTTC. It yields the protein CASSLVWTGVQTQYF.